This T cell receptor beta chain was found in a study of shared clonotypes between healthy human individuals. Study conclusions and caveats: Researchers sampled only blood; tissue repertoires likely differ. Rarefaction showed that sequencing of sorted subsets was incomplete (despite large depth). What naive subsets generally showed was a larger estimated richness than memory subsets showed.

In the authors' workflow: Quality scores were absent from the junction-only immunoSEQ sequences, so filtering differed. Produced via immunoSEQ multiplex PCR; TCRdb's table is partial and in-frame only. V, J and clone size were drawn from that table, and D and trimming were deduced from the DNA. This table holds around 700,000 clones, roughly nine tenths found once. The CDR3 extends over 13 amino acids. Germline-derived CDR1 and CDR2 are LNHDA and SQIVND (reference sequence). After removal of 8 bases from V and 1 base from J, the junction contained 5 bases not matched to a gene. A word on this clone: What it recognizes is unknown.

Naive CD8 isolation took CD45RO-negative cells positively selected for CCR7 and excluded terminally differentiated effector memory CD45RA+ cells. The TCR was taken from a young man in good health. The sample taken for sequencing was naive CD8+ T cells sorted from blood. The genes are TRBV19 and TRBJ2-7, with TRBD1 identical over 7 bases. CDR3 loop: CASSGQPSYEQYF. In DNA, the CDR3 is TGTGCCAGTTCGGGACAGCCGTCCTACGAGCAGTACTTC.